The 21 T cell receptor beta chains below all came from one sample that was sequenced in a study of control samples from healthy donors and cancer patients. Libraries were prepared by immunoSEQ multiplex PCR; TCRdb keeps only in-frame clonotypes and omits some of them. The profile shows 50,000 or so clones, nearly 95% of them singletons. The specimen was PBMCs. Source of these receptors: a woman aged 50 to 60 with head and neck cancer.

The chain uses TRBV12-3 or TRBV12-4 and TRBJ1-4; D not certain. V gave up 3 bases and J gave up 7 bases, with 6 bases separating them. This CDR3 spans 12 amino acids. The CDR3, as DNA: TGTGCCAGCAGTTTTCTATTTGAAAAACTGTTTTTT. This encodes CASSFLFEKLFF.

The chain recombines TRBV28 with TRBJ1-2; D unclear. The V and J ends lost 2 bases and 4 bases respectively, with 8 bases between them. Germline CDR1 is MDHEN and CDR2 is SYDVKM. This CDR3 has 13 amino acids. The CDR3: CASSLPDFYGYTF. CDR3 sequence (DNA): TGTGCCAGCAGTTTACCCGACTTCTATGGCTACACCTTC.

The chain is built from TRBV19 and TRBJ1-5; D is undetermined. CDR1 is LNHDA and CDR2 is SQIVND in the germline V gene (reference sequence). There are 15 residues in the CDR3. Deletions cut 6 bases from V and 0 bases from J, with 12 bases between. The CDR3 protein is CASSSRPVSNQPQHF. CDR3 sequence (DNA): TGTGCCAGTAGCTCCCGGCCAGTTAGCAATCAGCCCCAGCATTTT.

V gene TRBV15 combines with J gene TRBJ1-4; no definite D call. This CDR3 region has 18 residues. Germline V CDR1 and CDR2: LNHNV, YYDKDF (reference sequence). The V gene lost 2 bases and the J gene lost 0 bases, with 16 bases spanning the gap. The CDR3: CATSRHSPVGATNEKLFF. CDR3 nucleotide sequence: TGTGCCACCAGCAGACATTCGCCCGTGGGTGCAACTAATGAAAAACTGTTTTTT.

CDR3 loop: CSAEGSRYQHF. As DNA, the CDR3 is TGCAGTGCAGAGGGGTCCCGCTACCAGCATTTT. The chain links TRBV20-1 to TRBJ1-5; weak D call: TRBD1 (5 bases). Per germline, CDR1 DFQATT and CDR2 SNEGSKA (reference sequence). Trimming cost V 6 bases and J 12 bases, with 15 bases left between them. The CDR3 has 11 amino acids.

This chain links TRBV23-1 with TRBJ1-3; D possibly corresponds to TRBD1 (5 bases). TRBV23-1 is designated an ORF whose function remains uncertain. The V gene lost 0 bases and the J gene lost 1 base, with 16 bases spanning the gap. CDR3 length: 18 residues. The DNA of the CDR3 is TGCGCCAGCAGTCAATCAGTATCGGGACGCCAATCTGGAAACACCATATATTTT. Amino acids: CASSQSVSGRQSGNTIYF.

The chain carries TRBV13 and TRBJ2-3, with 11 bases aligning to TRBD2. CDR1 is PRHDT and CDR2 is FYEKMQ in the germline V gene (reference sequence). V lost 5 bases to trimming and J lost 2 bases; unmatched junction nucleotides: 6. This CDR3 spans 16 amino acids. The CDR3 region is CASSAGLAGNTDTQYF. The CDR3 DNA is TGTGCCAGCAGCGCCGGACTAGCGGGTAACACAGATACGCAGTATTTT.

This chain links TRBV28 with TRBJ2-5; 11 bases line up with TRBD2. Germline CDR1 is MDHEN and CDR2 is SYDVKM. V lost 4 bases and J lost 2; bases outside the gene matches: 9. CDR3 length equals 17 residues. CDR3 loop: CASSSLRLAGRQETQYF. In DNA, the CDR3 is TGTGCCAGCAGTTCCCTCCGACTAGCGGGAAGGCAAGAGACCCAGTACTTC.

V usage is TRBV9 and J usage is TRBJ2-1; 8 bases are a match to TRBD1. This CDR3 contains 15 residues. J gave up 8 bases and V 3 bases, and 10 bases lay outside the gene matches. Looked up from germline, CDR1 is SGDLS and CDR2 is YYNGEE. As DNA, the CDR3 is TGTGCCAGCAGCGAGGGTGGGACAGGTTTGGATGAGCAGTTCTTC. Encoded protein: CASSEGGTGLDEQFF.

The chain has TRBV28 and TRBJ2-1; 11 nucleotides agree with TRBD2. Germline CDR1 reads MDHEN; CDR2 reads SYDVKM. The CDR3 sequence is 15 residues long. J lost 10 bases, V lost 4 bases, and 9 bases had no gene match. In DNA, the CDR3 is TGTGCCAGCAGTTCGTATTTGAGACTAGCGGGGGAGCAGTTCTTC. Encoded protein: CASSSYLRLAGEQFF. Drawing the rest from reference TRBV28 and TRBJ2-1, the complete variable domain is DVKVTQSSRYLVKRTGEKVFLECVQDMDHENMFWYRQDPGLGLRLIYFSYDVKMKEKGDIPEGYSVSREKKERFSLILESASTNQTSMYLCASSSYLRLAGEQFFGPGTRLTVL.

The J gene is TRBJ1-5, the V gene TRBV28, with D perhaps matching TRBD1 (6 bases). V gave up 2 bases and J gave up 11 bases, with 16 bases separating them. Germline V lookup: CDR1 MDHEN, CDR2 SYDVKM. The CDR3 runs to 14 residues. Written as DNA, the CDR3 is TGTGCCAGCAGTTTACGGGGGCCCCCATGGGCCCAGCATTTT. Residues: CASSLRGPPWAQHF.

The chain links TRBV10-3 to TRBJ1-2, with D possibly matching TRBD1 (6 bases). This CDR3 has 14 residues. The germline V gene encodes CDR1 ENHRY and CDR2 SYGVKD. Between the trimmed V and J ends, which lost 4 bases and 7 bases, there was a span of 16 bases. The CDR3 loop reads CAISATGSRIGYTF. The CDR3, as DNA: TGTGCCATCAGTGCTACAGGGAGTCGGATTGGCTACACCTTC.

The CDR3 is CASSSDRGGYTF. The CDR3 bases are TGTGCCAGCAGTTCGGACCGGGGTGGCTACACCTTC. The chain joins TRBV6-5 to TRBJ1-2; D call uncertain. The CDR3 spans 12 residues. The V gene's germline CDR1 is MNHEY and CDR2 SVGAGI. The V end lost 4 bases, the J end lost 7 bases, and 10 bases lay between the germline ends.

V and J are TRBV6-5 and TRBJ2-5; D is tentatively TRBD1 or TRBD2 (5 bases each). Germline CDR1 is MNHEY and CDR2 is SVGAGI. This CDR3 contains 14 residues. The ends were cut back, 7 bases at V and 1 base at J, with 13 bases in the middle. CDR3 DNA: TGTGCCAGCAAGATTGCCGGGACCCAAGAGACCCAGTACTTC. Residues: CASKIAGTQETQYF.

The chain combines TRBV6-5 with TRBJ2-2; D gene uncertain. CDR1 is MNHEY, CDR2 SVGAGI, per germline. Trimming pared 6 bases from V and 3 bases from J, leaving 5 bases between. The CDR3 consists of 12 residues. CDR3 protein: CASRLYTGELFF. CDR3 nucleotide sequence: TGTGCCAGCAGACTATACACCGGGGAGCTGTTTTTT.

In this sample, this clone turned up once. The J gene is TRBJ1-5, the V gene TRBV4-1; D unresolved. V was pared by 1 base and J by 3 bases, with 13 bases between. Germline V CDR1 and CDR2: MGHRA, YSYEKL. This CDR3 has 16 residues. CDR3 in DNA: TGCGCCAGCAGCCAAGCCCCCTCGGGTCACAATCAGCCCCAGCATTTT. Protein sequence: CASSQAPSGHNQPQHF.

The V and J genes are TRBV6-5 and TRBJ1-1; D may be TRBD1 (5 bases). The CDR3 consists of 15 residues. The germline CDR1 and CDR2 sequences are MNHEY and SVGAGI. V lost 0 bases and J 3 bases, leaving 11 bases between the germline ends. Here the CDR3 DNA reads TGTGCCAGCAGTTACTCTCAGGGATGGTACACTGAAGCTTTCTTT. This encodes CASSYSQGWYTEAFF.

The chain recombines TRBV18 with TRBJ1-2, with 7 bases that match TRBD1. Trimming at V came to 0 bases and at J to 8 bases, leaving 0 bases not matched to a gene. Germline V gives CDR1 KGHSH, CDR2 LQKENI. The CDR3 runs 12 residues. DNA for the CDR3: TGTGCCAGCTCACCACCGGACAGGGGCTACACCTTC. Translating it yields CASSPPDRGYTF.

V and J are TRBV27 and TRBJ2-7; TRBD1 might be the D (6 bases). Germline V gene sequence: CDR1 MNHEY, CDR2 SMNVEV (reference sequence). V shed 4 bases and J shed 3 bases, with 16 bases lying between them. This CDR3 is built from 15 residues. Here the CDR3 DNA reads TGTGCCAGCAGTTCTGTCAGGACAGTCCGCTACGAGCAGTACTTC. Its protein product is CASSSVRTVRYEQYF.

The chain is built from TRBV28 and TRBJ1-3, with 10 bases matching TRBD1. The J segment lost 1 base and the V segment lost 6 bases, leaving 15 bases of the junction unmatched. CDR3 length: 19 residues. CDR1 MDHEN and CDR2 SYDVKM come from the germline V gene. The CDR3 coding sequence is TGTGCCAGCAGCCGACTTGGGACAGGGGCAGAGTTATCTGGAAACACCATATATTTT. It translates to CASSRLGTGAELSGNTIYF.

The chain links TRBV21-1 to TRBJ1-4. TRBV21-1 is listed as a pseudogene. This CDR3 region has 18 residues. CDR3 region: CASSKGIGGDPTNEKLFF. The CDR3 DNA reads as TGTGCCAGCAGCAAAGGTATAGGTGGGGATCCAACTAATGAAAAACTGTTTTTT.